This TCR beta chain is drawn from a study of response to subunit inactivated influenza vaccine. This clonotype came up a few times. With 1 base removed from V and 9 bases from J, the gap between germline ends came to 16 bases. Germline CDR1 reads SGHAT; CDR2 reads FQNNGV. The CDR3 extends over 14 amino acids. TCRdb processed the RT-PCR reads anew with MiXCR; each CDR3 protein has one entry. Of fewer than 650,000 distinct CDR3 sequences in the sample, about an eighth were seen once. The input for sequencing was PBMCs from blood, taken roughly 47 days after vaccination. This receptor was obtained from a man aged 45-65 years who received an inactivated influenza vaccine. The V gene is TRBV11-2, the J gene TRBJ2-7; maybe TRBD2 (5 bases). DNA for the CDR3: TGTGCCAGCAGCTTAGTCCAGCGGCCCGTCGGGCAGTACTTC. Its protein product is CASSLVQRPVGQYF.